Here is one T cell receptor beta chain with its context. What it recognizes is unknown. Germline CDR1 and CDR2: DFQATT and SNEGSKA (reference sequence). There are 14 residues in the CDR3. Deletions cut 3 bases from V and 2 bases from J, with 12 bases between. Researchers reported that TCR beta cDNA libraries carried unique molecular identifiers. TCRdb re-called the PCR reads with MiXCR, one entry per CDR3 protein. Of around 770,000 distinct CDR3 sequences detected, 35% to 55% appear once; the ten largest clones hold approximately 5%. The data derive from a study of post-analysis software for immune sequencing data. Study-level points and caveats: The study found TRBV5-6, TRBV5-1 and TRBV20-1 among a few TRBV segments more frequent in patients than controls.

The receptor was isolated from a girl aged 5 to 17 with multiple sclerosis. Material: blood. V usage is TRBV20-1 and J usage is TRBJ2-3; D unclear. The CDR3 DNA is TGCAGTGCTAGCCTAAGAAACCCCACAGATACGCAGTATTTT. Translated: CSASLRNPTDTQYF.